A selection of T cell receptor beta chains follows, all from one sample in a study of read filtering for tumor transcriptome and immune sequencing. TCRdb processed the reads anew with MiXCR; each CDR3 protein has one entry. This sample has more than 55,000 distinct CDR3 sequences, with 20% to 25% found just once. Sequenced input: a population of CD138-negative cells sorted from bone marrow. The origin of the receptors is a donor at least 40 years old with multiple myeloma. The CDR3 runs from the conserved cysteine through the conserved F or W. Fields, in order: J gene, clone size, D gene, V gene, CDR3 DNA, CDR3 protein. A D gene is named only where the DNA matches it firmly. Clone size is stated in some rows and not others, as once, few, many or a class when expanded.

TRBJ2-7 | many | - | TRBV18 | TGTGCCAGCTCACCCGAGGGTTTGTACGAGCAGTACTTC | CASSPEGLYEQYF
TRBJ2-2 | - | TRBD2 | TRBV7-9 | TGTGCCAGCTCAGCGGGGAAGGACACCGGGGAGCTGTTTTTT | CASSAGKDTGELFF
TRBJ2-2 | many | TRBD1 | TRBV6-5 | TGTGCCAGCACCAAACAGGGGGCGTCGGGCACCGGGGAGCTGTTTTTT | CASTKQGASGTGELFF
TRBJ2-1 | few | - | TRBV27 | TGTGCCAGCCAGGACTCGCCTTCGTATCCTGGGAATGAGCAGTTCTTC | CASQDSPSYPGNEQFF
TRBJ1-4 | many | - | TRBV20-1 | TGCAGTGCTAGGGCCCTAGGACAGAGGATGAATGAAAAACTGTTTTTT | CSARALGQRMNEKLFF
TRBJ2-1 | - | - | TRBV5-1 | TGCGCCAGCAGCTTGGGACAGGTAAACAATGAGCAGTTCTTC | CASSLGQVNNEQFF
TRBJ2-5 | few | - | TRBV7-9 | TGTGCCAGCAGCTCCTACAGGGAAGAGACCCAGTACTTC | CASSSYREETQYF
TRBJ2-2 | many | TRBD2 | TRBV20-1 | TGCAGTGCTAGAGGTGGGACTAGCGGATACACCGGGGAGCTGTTTTTT | CSARGGTSGYTGELFF
TRBJ1-1 | few | - | TRBV6-1 | TGTGCCAGCAGGGCCACTGCCGTGAACACTGAAGCTTTCTTT | CASRATAVNTEAFF
TRBJ2-1 | medium-sized | - | TRBV9 | TGTGCCAGCAGCGTAGCTCAGACAATCTCCCATGAGCAGTTCTTC | CASSVAQTISHEQFF
TRBJ2-3 | many | TRBD2 | TRBV29-1 | TGCAGCGTTGAAAGTAGCGGGAGGGCCTTGGCATCAGATACGCAGTATTTT | CSVESSGRALASDTQYF
TRBJ1-6 | few | - | TRBV4-1 | TGCGCCAGCAGCCAAGGGGGTGGGTCACCCCTCCACTTT | CASSQGGGSPLHF
TRBJ1-1 | many | - | TRBV10-3 | TGTGCCATCAGGTCAGTAAACAGGGCCACTGAAGCTTTCTTT | CAIRSVNRATEAFF
TRBJ2-1 | many | TRBD1 | TRBV7-8 | TGTGCCAGCAGCTTGGACGCTAGTAATAACAGGGGCAATGAGCAGTTCTTC | CASSLDASNNRGNEQFF
TRBJ1-1 | many | - | TRBV10-2 | TGCGCCAGCAGTGAGGACGTGGGGCTGATGAACACTGAAGCTTTCTTT | CASSEDVGLMNTEAFF
TRBJ2-2 | - | - | TRBV11-3 | TGTGCCAGCAACCCGGGATTCCCTGGGGTCACCGGGGAGCTGTTTTTT | CASNPGFPGVTGELFF
TRBJ2-3 | many | TRBD2 | TRBV27 | TGTGCCAGCAGTCCCCTGGGGGGTAGCGGGGGTGCAGGTACGCAGTATTTT | CASSPLGGSGGAGTQYF
TRBJ2-2 | many | TRBD2 | TRBV29-1 | TGCAGCGTAGGGACTAGCGTGAACACCGGGGAGCTGTTTTTT | CSVGTSVNTGELFF
TRBJ1-4 | many | - | TRBV6-5 | TGTGCCAGCAGTTCAACAGGGATAGGAGAAAAACTGTTTTTT | CASSSTGIGEKLFF
TRBJ2-7 | many | - | TRBV11-2 | TGTGCCAGCAGCCGCGTAGCAGCCGTCGATCGTTACGAGCAGTACTTC | CASSRVAAVDRYEQYF
TRBJ2-2 | many | TRBD1 | TRBV5-1 | TGCGCCAGCAGCTTGGGGACAGGGATCACCGGGGAGCTGTTTTTT | CASSLGTGITGELFF
TRBJ2-3 | - | - | TRBV20-1 | TGCAGTGCTAGAACGTGGCTAGGAGCGGCAGATACGCAGTATTTT | CSARTWLGAADTQYF
TRBJ1-2 | many | - | TRBV24-1 | TGTGCCACCAGTGATGGAGGGAACTCCTATGGCTACACCTTC | CATSDGGNSYGYTF
TRBJ2-2 | many | TRBD2 | TRBV29-1 | TGCAGCGTTGGGACTAGCTTCACCGGGGAGCTGTTTTTT | CSVGTSFTGELFF
TRBJ2-5 | many | - | TRBV28 | TGTGCCAGCAGTTGGGGCACCCATTCGACCCAGTACTTC | CASSWGTHSTQYF
TRBJ2-2 | many | - | TRBV5-1 | TGCGCCAGCAGCGTGAACACCGGGGAGCTGTTTTTT | CASSVNTGELFF
TRBJ2-1 | few | - | TRBV7-6 | TGTGCCAGCAGCTTAAAATCACAGGGTGGATACAATGAGCAGTTCTTC | CASSLKSQGGYNEQFF
TRBJ2-2 | many | - | TRBV11-1 | TGTGCCAGCAGCTTGGTCGGAGGGGTCACCGGGGAGCTGTTTTTT | CASSLVGGVTGELFF
TRBJ2-1 | many | - | TRBV24-1 | TGTGCCACCAGTGAAGCGGACTACAATGAGCAGTTCTTC | CATSEADYNEQFF
TRBJ2-1 | many | TRBD1 | TRBV19 | TGTGCCAGTAGGCTTAGGGGGCTCCCGGCTAATGAGCAGTTCTTC | CASRLRGLPANEQFF
TRBJ1-1 | many | - | TRBV28 | TGTGCCAGCCATGGGATAACCACTGAAGCTTTCTTT | CASHGITTEAFF
TRBJ2-3 | few | - | TRBV5-1 | TGCGCCAGCAGCTTCGATTCGGGGACAGATACGCAGTATTTT | CASSFDSGTDTQYF
TRBJ2-2 | many | - | TRBV12-5 | TGTGCTAGTGGTTCCCCGCCGTGGGGGGAGCTGTTTTTT | CASGSPPWGELFF
TRBJ2-1 | - | TRBD2 | TRBV7-2 | TGTGCCAGCAGCTTAGAGATTTTAGCGGGAGGGTACAATGAGCAGTTCTTC | CASSLEILAGGYNEQFF
TRBJ1-4 | - | TRBD1 | TRBV2 | TGTGCCAGCAGTCCCGGGACAGCCTGGGGAAAACTGTTTTTT | CASSPGTAWGKLFF
TRBJ1-2 | many | - | TRBV5-1 | TGCGCCAGCAGCTTGGTCGGCATTCCTGGGGAGTATGGCTACACCTTC | CASSLVGIPGEYGYTF
TRBJ2-3 | few | TRBD1 | TRBV27 | TGTGCCATAAAGGGGACAGGACGCACAGATACGCAGTATTTT | CAIKGTGRTDTQYF
TRBJ2-3 | many | - | TRBV24-1 | TGTGCCACCAGTGATTTAGACAGTAGCACAGATACGCAGTATTTT | CATSDLDSSTDTQYF
TRBJ1-6 | many | - | TRBV12-3/TRBV12-4 | TGTGCCAGCAGGGGGACATTATCCAATTCACCCCTCCACTTT | CASRGTLSNSPLHF
TRBJ1-5 | few | - | TRBV2 | TGTGCCAGCAGTGCAACCGACGGGAAAAATCAGCCCCAGCATTTT | CASSATDGKNQPQHF
TRBJ2-1 | many | TRBD1 | TRBV5-1 | TGCGCCAGCAGCTCCCCCGGGACAGGGTACAATGAGCAGTTCTTC | CASSSPGTGYNEQFF
TRBJ1-5 | many | - | TRBV12-3/TRBV12-4 | TGTGCCAGCAGTTTAGGCTTCATCGGGGTAATTCAGCCCCAGCATTTT | CASSLGFIGVIQPQHF
TRBJ1-6 | many | - | TRBV12-3/TRBV12-4 | TGTGCCAGCAGTTGGAGACCTAATTCACCCCTCCACTTT | CASSWRPNSPLHF
TRBJ2-3 | many | - | TRBV4-1 | TGCGCCAGCAGCCAATCTGCCGGGGACACAGATACGCAGTATTTT | CASSQSAGDTDTQYF
TRBJ2-5 | few | - | TRBV4-1 | TGCGCCAGCAGCCAAGATGGAGGGCCGCGGGAGACCCAGTACTTC | CASSQDGGPRETQYF
TRBJ2-3 | many | TRBD2 | TRBV6-4 | TGTGCCAGCAGTGACGGCGGGGGGGCAGATACGCAGTATTTT | CASSDGGGADTQYF
TRBJ2-1 | many | - | TRBV6-1 | TGTGCCAGCACTGGAAGCCCAGTCAATGAGCAGTTCTTC | CASTGSPVNEQFF
TRBJ2-2 | many | - | TRBV11-3 | TGTGCCAGCAGCTTAGATATCCGGGCCGGGGAGCTGTTTTTT | CASSLDIRAGELFF
TRBJ1-5 | - | - | TRBV23-1 | TGCGCCAGCAGTCGGACCATTAGCAATCAGCCCCAGCATTTT | CASSRTISNQPQHF
TRBJ1-6 | many | - | TRBV12-3/TRBV12-4 | TGTGCCAGCAGTTTAGCGAAGGATTCACCCCTCCACTTT | CASSLAKDSPLHF
TRBJ2-2 | - | - | TRBV18 | TGTGCCAGCTCACCTTTGACAGATCCGAACACCGGGGGGCTGTTTTTT | CASSPLTDPNTGGLFF
TRBJ2-1 | - | - | TRBV4-1 | TGCGCCAGCAGCCAAGATCCGGGAGACTCCTACAATGAGCAGTTCTTC | CASSQDPGDSYNEQFF
TRBJ1-5 | few | - | TRBV28 | TGTGCCAGCAGTTTCTATCCCCCGGAAGGCAATCAGCCCCAGCATTTT | CASSFYPPEGNQPQHF
TRBJ2-5 | few | - | TRBV18 | TGTGCCAGCTCACTGGACAGTTTTGAAGAGACCCAGTACTTC | CASSLDSFEETQYF
TRBJ2-2 | many | - | TRBV28 | TGTGCCAGCAGCCCCCCCCGACAGTTCTGGGCCGGGGAGCTGTTTTTT | CASSPPRQFWAGELFF
TRBJ2-2 | many | - | TRBV7-9 | TGTGCCAGCAGCTCCCTAGACCGGGGGGAGCTGTTTTTT | CASSSLDRGELFF
TRBJ2-3 | many | - | TRBV7-3 | TGTGCCAGCAGCTCAATCAGGGGGGCTGATACGCAGTATTTT | CASSSIRGADTQYF
TRBJ2-7 | few | TRBD1 | TRBV28 | TGTGCCAGCAGTTTATGGTCCGGGACAGCGACCTACGAGCAGTACTTC | CASSLWSGTATYEQYF